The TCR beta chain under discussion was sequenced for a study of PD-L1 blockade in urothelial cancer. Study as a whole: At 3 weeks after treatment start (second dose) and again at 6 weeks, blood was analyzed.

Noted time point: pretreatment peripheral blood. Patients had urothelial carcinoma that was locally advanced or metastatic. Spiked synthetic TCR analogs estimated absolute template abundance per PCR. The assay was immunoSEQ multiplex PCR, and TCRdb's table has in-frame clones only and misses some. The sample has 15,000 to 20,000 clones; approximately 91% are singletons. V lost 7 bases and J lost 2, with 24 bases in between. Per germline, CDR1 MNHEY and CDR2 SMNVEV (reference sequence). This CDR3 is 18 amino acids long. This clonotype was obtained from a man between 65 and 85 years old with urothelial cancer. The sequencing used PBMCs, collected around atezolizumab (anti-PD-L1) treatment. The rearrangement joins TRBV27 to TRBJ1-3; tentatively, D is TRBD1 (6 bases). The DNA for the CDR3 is TGTGCCAGCAAAGCCTTGACGGGGCGGGGGACAACTGGAAACACCATATATTTT. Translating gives CASKALTGRGTTGNTIYF.